These 5 T cell receptor beta chains were sequenced from one sample in a study of blood T cell repertoires in COVID-19. Some clones are missing from TCRdb's copy, which holds only in-frame ones; the method was immunoSEQ multiplex PCR. The data show some 150,000 clones, with 65% to 85% seen just once and 3.6% held by the top ten. Sequences were obtained from PBMCs or T cells enriched from blood (not recorded which). These receptors came from a woman in her 50s in a cohort exposed to, infected with or recovered from COVID-19 (not recorded which).

The V and J genes are TRBV3-1 (or the pseudogene TRBV3-2) and TRBJ1-2; TRBD1 might be the D (6 bases). This CDR3 spans 13 amino acids. Trimming left V 5 bases short and J 7 bases short, with 14 bases between. The germline V gene encodes CDR1 LGHDT and CDR2 YNNKEL (reference sequence). The CDR3, as DNA: TGTGCCAGCAGCGAAGGACGAGGGGGTGGCTACACCTTC. It is translated as CASSEGRGGGYTF.

The J gene is TRBJ2-7, the V gene TRBV28; tentative D call: TRBD2 (6 bases). CDR3 length equals 13 residues. V lost 4 bases, J lost 3 bases, and 10 bases lay in between. CDR1 and CDR2 from the germline V gene are MDHEN and SYDVKM. CDR3 sequence (DNA): TGTGCCAGCAGTTCGGGACTCTACTACGAGCAGTACTTC. It yields the protein CASSSGLYYEQYF.

The J gene is TRBJ2-1, the V gene TRBV11-3, with TRBD2 matching 10 bases. Germline CDR1 reads SGHNT; CDR2 reads YENEEA. This CDR3 spans 16 amino acids. Trimming took 0 bases from V and 4 from J; bases not matched to a gene: 3. The CDR3 spells CASSLDSGGTYNEQFF. The CDR3, as DNA: TGTGCCAGCAGCTTAGATAGCGGGGGGACATACAATGAGCAGTTCTTC.

This chain joins TRBV5-1 and TRBJ2-1, with D unclear. Germline values: CDR1 SGHRS, CDR2 YFSETQ. The length of the CDR3 is 14 residues. V lost 4 bases, J lost 5 bases, and 13 bases lay in between. CDR3: CASSVTPSNNEQFF. The CDR3 DNA sequence: TGCGCCAGCAGCGTAACTCCTTCGAACAATGAGCAGTTCTTC.

The V call is TRBV19, the J call TRBJ2-1, with D perhaps TRBD1 (6 bases). V shed 4 bases and J shed 1 base, with 8 bases lying between them. This CDR3 is built from 14 residues. The germline V gene has CDR1 LNHDA and CDR2 SQIVND (reference sequence). The CDR3 DNA follows: TGTGCCAGTAGTACAACAGGGTCCTACAATGAGCAGTTCTTC. Protein product: CASSTTGSYNEQFF.